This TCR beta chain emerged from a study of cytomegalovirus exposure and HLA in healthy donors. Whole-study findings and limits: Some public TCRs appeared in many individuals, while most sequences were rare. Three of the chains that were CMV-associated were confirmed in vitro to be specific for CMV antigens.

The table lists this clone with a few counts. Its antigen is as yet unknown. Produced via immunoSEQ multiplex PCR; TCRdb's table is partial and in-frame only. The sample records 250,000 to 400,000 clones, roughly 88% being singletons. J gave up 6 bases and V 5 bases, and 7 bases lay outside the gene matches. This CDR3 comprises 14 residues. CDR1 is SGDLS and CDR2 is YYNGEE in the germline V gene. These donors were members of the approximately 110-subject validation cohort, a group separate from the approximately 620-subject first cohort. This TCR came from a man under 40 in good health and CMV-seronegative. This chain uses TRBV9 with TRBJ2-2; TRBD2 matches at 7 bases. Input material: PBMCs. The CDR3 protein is CASRLTSYSGELFF. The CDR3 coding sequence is TGTGCCAGCAGGCTGACTAGCTATTCCGGGGAGCTGTTTTTT.